Sequencing of this T cell receptor (beta chain) was carried out in a study of blood T cell repertoires in COVID-19. Study background: The United States, Italy and Spain were the sources of the acute and convalescent COVID-19 samples.

In the authors' methods: Amplifying reference gene primers gave estimates of nucleated cell counts. TCRdb keeps only in-frame clones here, not all; method: immunoSEQ multiplex PCR. Clone size and V and J calls were adopted from that table, with D and trimming inferred from the DNA. The sample shows roughly 390,000 clones, 85% of them seen only once. Sample: peripheral blood. The sequence was collected from a woman between 18 and 30 years old with acute or convalescent COVID-19.

The CDR3 protein is CASSSPGRDTEAFF. The DNA of the CDR3 is TGTGCCAGCAGCTCCCCCGGGAGGGACACTGAAGCTTTCTTT. This chain connects TRBV5-6 to TRBJ1-1; D remains ambiguous. The V gene's germline CDR1 is SGHDT and CDR2 YYEEEE. V dropped 3 bases and J dropped 3 bases, with 12 bases sitting between them. The CDR3 extends over 14 amino acids.